A selection of T cell receptor beta chains follows, all from one sample in a study of T cell responses to AZD1222 COVID-19 vaccine. Assay used: immunoSEQ multiplex PCR; TCRdb lists only in-frame clones, some missing. The sample carries some 200,000 clones, approximately 94% recorded once. This sample comprised peripheral blood, obtained on day 0 of MenACWY control vaccination. These receptors all come from an adult in good health. Each CDR3 is given with its conserved first and last residue. Fields, in order: CDR3 DNA, CDR3 protein, clone size, V gene, D gene, J gene. The D gene is left open where the match is weak. Some rows have no size entry. The others give once, few or many, or a class for an expanded clone.

CDR3 DNA: TGTGCCAGCAGTTCCTCTTGGACTAGCGGAGCAGATACGCAGTATTTT; CDR3 protein: CASSSSWTSGADTQYF; clone size: NA; V gene: TRBV6-2/TRBV6-3; D gene: TRBD2; J gene: TRBJ2-3
CDR3 DNA: TGTGCCAGCAGCTTAGCGCTGAGGGGTGGCTACACCTTC; CDR3 protein: CASSLALRGGYTF; clone size: NA; V gene: TRBV7-9; D gene: NA; J gene: TRBJ1-2
CDR3 DNA: TGCGCCAGCAGCTCGGGACAGGGACGGGAGACCCAGTACTTC; CDR3 protein: CASSSGQGRETQYF; clone size: NA; V gene: TRBV5-1; D gene: TRBD1; J gene: TRBJ2-5
CDR3 DNA: TGTGCCAGCAGCCAAAAAGGGAACACTGAAGCTTTCTTT; CDR3 protein: CASSQKGNTEAFF; clone size: NA; V gene: TRBV3-1/TRBV3-2; D gene: NA; J gene: TRBJ1-1
CDR3 DNA: TGTGCCAGCAGCTCGCCGGGACAGGGGGTGTTGGAAAAACTGTTTTTT; CDR3 protein: CASSSPGQGVLEKLFF; clone size: NA; V gene: TRBV7-9; D gene: TRBD1; J gene: TRBJ1-4
CDR3 DNA: TGTGCCAGCAGCCCTTCGGGCCGCCCCTACGAGCAGTACTTC; CDR3 protein: CASSPSGRPYEQYF; clone size: NA; V gene: TRBV13; D gene: NA; J gene: TRBJ2-7
CDR3 DNA: TGTGCCAGCTCACCGGGACAGTCCTCTGGAAACACCATATATTTT; CDR3 protein: CASSPGQSSGNTIYF; clone size: NA; V gene: TRBV18; D gene: TRBD1; J gene: TRBJ1-3
CDR3 DNA: TGTGCCAGCAGCCCCGTCGGGGTAAGGGCGAACACTGAAGCTTTCTTT; CDR3 protein: CASSPVGVRANTEAFF; clone size: NA; V gene: TRBV6-2/TRBV6-3; D gene: NA; J gene: TRBJ1-1
CDR3 DNA: TGTGCCCGCATGCAGTCAAGTGTGAACACTGAAGCTTTCTTT; CDR3 protein: CARMQSSVNTEAFF; clone size: NA; V gene: TRBV30; D gene: NA; J gene: TRBJ1-1
CDR3 DNA: TGCGCCAGCAGCCCAGGGGGTTGGAACACTGAAGCTTTCTTT; CDR3 protein: CASSPGGWNTEAFF; clone size: NA; V gene: TRBV5-1; D gene: TRBD1; J gene: TRBJ1-1
CDR3 DNA: TGCGCCAGCAGCCAAGCCTTTGGGCAACGAGGGATGACTAATGAAAAACTGTTTTTT; CDR3 protein: CASSQAFGQRGMTNEKLFF; clone size: NA; V gene: TRBV4-3; D gene: NA; J gene: TRBJ1-4
CDR3 DNA: TGTGCCATCAGTGAGTCGTGGGAAGCTTTCTTT; CDR3 protein: CAISESWEAFF; clone size: NA; V gene: TRBV10-3; D gene: NA; J gene: TRBJ1-1
CDR3 DNA: TGTGCCAGCAGTGATCGACTAGCGGGGGGGCGTGATACGCAGTATTTT; CDR3 protein: CASSDRLAGGRDTQYF; clone size: once; V gene: TRBV7-2; D gene: TRBD2; J gene: TRBJ2-3
CDR3 DNA: TGCAGTGCTAGTAGGAGTTCGATCACCGGGGAGCTGTTTTTT; CDR3 protein: CSASRSSITGELFF; clone size: NA; V gene: TRBV20-1; D gene: NA; J gene: TRBJ2-2
CDR3 DNA: TGCGCCAGCAGCCAAGAGGCACCGGGAGCTAACATCGGGGAGCTGTTTTTT; CDR3 protein: CASSQEAPGANIGELFF; clone size: NA; V gene: TRBV4-1; D gene: NA; J gene: TRBJ2-2
CDR3 DNA: TGTGCCAGTAGTATAGGGGGGGACTACGAGCAGTACTTC; CDR3 protein: CASSIGGDYEQYF; clone size: NA; V gene: TRBV19; D gene: NA; J gene: TRBJ2-7
CDR3 DNA: TGTGCCAGTAGTACGGACAGGGGGCGGCTCAATCAGCCCCAGCATTTT; CDR3 protein: CASSTDRGRLNQPQHF; clone size: NA; V gene: TRBV19; D gene: TRBD1; J gene: TRBJ1-5
CDR3 DNA: TGTGCCAGCAGTCTCTCTTCTAGGTACGAGCAGTACTTC; CDR3 protein: CASSLSSRYEQYF; clone size: NA; V gene: TRBV28; D gene: NA; J gene: TRBJ2-7
CDR3 DNA: TGTGCCAGCAGCCCCGGCCAACGTCAGCCCCAGCATTTT; CDR3 protein: CASSPGQRQPQHF; clone size: NA; V gene: TRBV5-6; D gene: NA; J gene: TRBJ1-5
CDR3 DNA: TGTGCCTGGAGTTGGACAGGGGGCGGTAATGGCTACACCTTC; CDR3 protein: CAWSWTGGGNGYTF; clone size: NA; V gene: TRBV30; D gene: TRBD1; J gene: TRBJ1-2
CDR3 DNA: TGCGCCAGCAGTGAGATGACAGGGGCGGCTTTCTTT; CDR3 protein: CASSEMTGAAFF; clone size: NA; V gene: TRBV10-1; D gene: TRBD1; J gene: TRBJ1-1
CDR3 DNA: TGTGCCAGCAGTTCCCGCGGGGAGAACACTGAAGCTTTCTTT; CDR3 protein: CASSSRGENTEAFF; clone size: NA; V gene: TRBV6-6; D gene: NA; J gene: TRBJ1-1
CDR3 DNA: TGTGCCAGCAGTGAACAGAGGGACCGGACTGGCTACACCTTC; CDR3 protein: CASSEQRDRTGYTF; clone size: NA; V gene: TRBV2; D gene: NA; J gene: TRBJ1-2
CDR3 DNA: TGTGCCAGCAGCTTAGTTTCGTCCGGGACGGTCTACGAGCAGTACTTC; CDR3 protein: CASSLVSSGTVYEQYF; clone size: once; V gene: TRBV11-2; D gene: NA; J gene: TRBJ2-7
CDR3 DNA: TGTGCCAGCAGTTCTACAGGGGACTATGGCTACACCTTC; CDR3 protein: CASSSTGDYGYTF; clone size: NA; V gene: TRBV6-6; D gene: TRBD1; J gene: TRBJ1-2
CDR3 DNA: TGTGCCAGCGGCCCCGGGGGGTATGGCTACACCTTC; CDR3 protein: CASGPGGYGYTF; clone size: NA; V gene: TRBV6-5; D gene: NA; J gene: TRBJ1-2
CDR3 DNA: TGTGCCAGCAGCCTTAGCCCCCAGCAGTTCTTC; CDR3 protein: CASSLSPQQFF; clone size: NA; V gene: TRBV7-2; D gene: NA; J gene: TRBJ2-1
CDR3 DNA: TGTGCCAGCAGCCAAGATCGAGCGAACACTGAAGCTTTCTTT; CDR3 protein: CASSQDRANTEAFF; clone size: NA; V gene: TRBV3-1/TRBV3-2; D gene: NA; J gene: TRBJ1-1
CDR3 DNA: TGTGCCAGCATCCCCGGGTTAAACTACAATGAGCAGTTCTTC; CDR3 protein: CASIPGLNYNEQFF; clone size: NA; V gene: TRBV7-2; D gene: NA; J gene: TRBJ2-1
CDR3 DNA: TGTGCCAGCAGCTTAGAGTGGGCCCAAATAAGAAGTCAGCCCCAGCATTTT; CDR3 protein: CASSLEWAQIRSQPQHF; clone size: few; V gene: TRBV7-8; D gene: NA; J gene: TRBJ1-5
CDR3 DNA: TGTGCCATCAGTGAGTCTGCACTGTTGGGAACTGAAGCTTTCTTT; CDR3 protein: CAISESALLGTEAFF; clone size: NA; V gene: TRBV10-3; D gene: NA; J gene: TRBJ1-1
CDR3 DNA: TGTGCCCTAGAGACAGGACCCTGGACCATATATTTT; CDR3 protein: CALETGPWTIYF; clone size: once; V gene: TRBV30; D gene: NA; J gene: TRBJ1-3
CDR3 DNA: TGTGCCAGCAGTTTACAGACTAGCAGGGAGACCCAGTACTTC; CDR3 protein: CASSLQTSRETQYF; clone size: NA; V gene: TRBV27; D gene: TRBD2; J gene: TRBJ2-5
CDR3 DNA: TGTGCCAGCAGCTTGCAATCTTGGGGCGACACTGAAGCTTTCTTT; CDR3 protein: CASSLQSWGDTEAFF; clone size: NA; V gene: TRBV5-6; D gene: NA; J gene: TRBJ1-1